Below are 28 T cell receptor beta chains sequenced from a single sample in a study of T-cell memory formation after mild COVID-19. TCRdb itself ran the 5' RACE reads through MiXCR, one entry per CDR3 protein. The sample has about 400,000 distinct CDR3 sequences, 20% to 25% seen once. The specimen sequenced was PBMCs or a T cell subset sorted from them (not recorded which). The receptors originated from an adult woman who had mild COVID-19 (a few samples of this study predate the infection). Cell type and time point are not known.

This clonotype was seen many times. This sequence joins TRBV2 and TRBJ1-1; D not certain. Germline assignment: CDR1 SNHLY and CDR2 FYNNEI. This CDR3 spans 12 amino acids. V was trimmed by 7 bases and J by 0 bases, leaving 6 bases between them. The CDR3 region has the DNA TGTGCCAGCATTAGGTTGAACACTGAAGCTTTCTTT. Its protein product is CASIRLNTEAFF.

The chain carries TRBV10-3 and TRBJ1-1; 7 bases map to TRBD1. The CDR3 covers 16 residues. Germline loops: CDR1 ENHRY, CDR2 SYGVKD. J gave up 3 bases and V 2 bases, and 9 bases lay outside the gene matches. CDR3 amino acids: CAISERPGQRDTEAFF. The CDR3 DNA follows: TGTGCCATCAGTGAGCGACCGGGACAGCGTGACACTGAAGCTTTCTTT.

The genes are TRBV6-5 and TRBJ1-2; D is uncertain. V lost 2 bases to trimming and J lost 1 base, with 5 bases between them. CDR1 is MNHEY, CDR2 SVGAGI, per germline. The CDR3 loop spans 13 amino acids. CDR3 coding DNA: TGTGCCAGCAGTTACGCGGGTAACTATGGCTACACCTTC. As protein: CASSYAGNYGYTF.

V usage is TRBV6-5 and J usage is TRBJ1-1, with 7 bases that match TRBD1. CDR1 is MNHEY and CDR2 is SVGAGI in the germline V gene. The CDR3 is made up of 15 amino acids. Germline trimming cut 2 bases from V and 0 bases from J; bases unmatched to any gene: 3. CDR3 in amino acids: CASSYTGQMNTEAFF. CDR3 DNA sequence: TGTGCCAGCAGTTACACGGGACAGATGAACACTGAAGCTTTCTTT.

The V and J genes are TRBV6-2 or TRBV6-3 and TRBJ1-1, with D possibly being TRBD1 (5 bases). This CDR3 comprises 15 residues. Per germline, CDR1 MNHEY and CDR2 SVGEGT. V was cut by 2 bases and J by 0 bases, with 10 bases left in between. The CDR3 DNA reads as TGTGCCAGCAGTTACCCAGGGACCCTGAACACTGAAGCTTTCTTT. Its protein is CASSYPGTLNTEAFF.

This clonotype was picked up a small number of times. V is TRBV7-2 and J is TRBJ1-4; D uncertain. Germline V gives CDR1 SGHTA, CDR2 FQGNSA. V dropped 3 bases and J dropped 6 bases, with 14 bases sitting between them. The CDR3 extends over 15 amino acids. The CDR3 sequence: CASSLRAAGDEKLFF. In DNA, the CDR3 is TGTGCCAGCAGCTTGAGGGCCGCCGGCGATGAAAAACTGTTTTTT.

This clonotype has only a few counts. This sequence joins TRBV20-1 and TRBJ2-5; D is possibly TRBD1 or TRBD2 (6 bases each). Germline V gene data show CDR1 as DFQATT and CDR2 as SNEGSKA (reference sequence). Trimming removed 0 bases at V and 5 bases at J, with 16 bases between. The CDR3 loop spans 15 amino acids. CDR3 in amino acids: CSARDHRDGGETQYF. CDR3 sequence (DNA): TGCAGTGCTAGAGATCACAGGGACGGGGGCGAGACCCAGTACTTC.

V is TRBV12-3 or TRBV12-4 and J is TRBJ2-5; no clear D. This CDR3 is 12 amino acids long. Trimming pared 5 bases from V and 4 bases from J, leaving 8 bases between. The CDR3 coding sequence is TGTGCCAGCAGTACCGGGCCAGAGACCCAGTACTTC. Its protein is CASSTGPETQYF.

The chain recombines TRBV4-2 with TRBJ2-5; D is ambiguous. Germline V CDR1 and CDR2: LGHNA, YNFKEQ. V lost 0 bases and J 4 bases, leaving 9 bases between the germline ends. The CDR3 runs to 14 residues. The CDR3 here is CASSQDRLGETQYF. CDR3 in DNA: TGTGCCAGCAGCCAAGATCGGCTAGGAGAGACCCAGTACTTC.

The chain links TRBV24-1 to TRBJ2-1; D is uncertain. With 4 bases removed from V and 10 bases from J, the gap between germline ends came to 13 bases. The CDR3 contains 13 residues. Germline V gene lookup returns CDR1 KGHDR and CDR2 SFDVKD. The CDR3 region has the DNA TGTGCCACCAGTGACCCCGACCGAGAGGAGCAGTTCTTC. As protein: CATSDPDREEQFF.

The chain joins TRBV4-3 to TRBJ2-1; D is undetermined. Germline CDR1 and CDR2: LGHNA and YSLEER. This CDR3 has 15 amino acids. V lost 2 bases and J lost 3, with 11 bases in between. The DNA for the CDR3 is TGCGCCAGCAGCCAACGCTGGTACGGCTACAATGAGCAGTTCTTC. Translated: CASSQRWYGYNEQFF.

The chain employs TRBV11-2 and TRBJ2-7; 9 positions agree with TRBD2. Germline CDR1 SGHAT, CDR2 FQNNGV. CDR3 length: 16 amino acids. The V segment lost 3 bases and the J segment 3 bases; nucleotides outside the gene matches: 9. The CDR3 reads CASSLPWREGLYEQYF. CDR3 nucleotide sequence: TGTGCCAGCAGCTTGCCCTGGCGGGAGGGCCTCTACGAGCAGTACTTC.

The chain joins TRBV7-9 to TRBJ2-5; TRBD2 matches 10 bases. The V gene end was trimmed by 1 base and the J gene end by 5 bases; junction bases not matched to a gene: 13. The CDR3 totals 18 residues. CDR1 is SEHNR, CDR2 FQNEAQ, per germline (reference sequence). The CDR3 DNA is TGTGCCAGCAGCTTAGGCGCGCCCAGCGGGGGGGCCGAGGAGACCCAGTACTTC. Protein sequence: CASSLGAPSGGAEETQYF.

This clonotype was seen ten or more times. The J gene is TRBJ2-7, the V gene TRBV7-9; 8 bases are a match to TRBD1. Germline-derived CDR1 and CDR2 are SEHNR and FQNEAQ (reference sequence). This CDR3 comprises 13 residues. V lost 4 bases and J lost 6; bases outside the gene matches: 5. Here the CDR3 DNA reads TGTGCCAGCAGCTCCTCGACAGGGGTCGAGCAGTACTTC. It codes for CASSSSTGVEQYF.

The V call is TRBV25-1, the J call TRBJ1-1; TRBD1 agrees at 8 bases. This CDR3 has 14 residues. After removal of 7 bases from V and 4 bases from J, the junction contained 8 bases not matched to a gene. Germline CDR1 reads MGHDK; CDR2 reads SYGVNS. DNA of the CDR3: TGTGCCAGCACAATAACAGGGGGTACCACTGAAGCTTTCTTT. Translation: CASTITGGTTEAFF.

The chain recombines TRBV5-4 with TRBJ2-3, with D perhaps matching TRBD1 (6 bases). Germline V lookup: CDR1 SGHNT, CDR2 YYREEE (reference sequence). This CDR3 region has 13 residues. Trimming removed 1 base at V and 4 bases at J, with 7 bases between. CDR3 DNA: TGTGCCAGCAGCTTGCAGGGGTCAGATACGCAGTATTTT. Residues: CASSLQGSDTQYF.

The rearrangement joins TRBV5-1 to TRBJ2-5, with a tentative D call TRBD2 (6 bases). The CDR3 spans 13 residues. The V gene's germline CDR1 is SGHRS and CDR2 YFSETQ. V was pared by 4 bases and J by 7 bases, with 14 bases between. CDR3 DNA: TGCGCCAGCAGCACGGGACTGTCGGGGACCCAGTACTTC. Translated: CASSTGLSGTQYF.

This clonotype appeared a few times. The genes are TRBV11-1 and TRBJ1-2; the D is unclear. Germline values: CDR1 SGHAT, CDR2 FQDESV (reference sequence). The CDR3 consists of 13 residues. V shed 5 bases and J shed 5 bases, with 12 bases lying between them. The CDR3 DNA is TGTGCCAGCAGCATCGGCAGTGAATATGGCTACACCTTC. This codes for CASSIGSEYGYTF.

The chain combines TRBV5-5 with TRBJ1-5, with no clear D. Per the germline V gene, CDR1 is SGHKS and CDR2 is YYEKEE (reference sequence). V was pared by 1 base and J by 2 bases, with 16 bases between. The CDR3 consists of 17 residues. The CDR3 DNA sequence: TGTGCCAGCAGCTTGCATGGACCCCGGTGGGGCAATCAGCCCCAGCATTTT. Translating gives CASSLHGPRWGNQPQHF.

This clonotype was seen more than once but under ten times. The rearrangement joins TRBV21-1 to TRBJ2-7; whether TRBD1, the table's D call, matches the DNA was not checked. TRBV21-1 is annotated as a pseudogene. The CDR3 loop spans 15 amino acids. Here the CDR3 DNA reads TGTGCCAGCAGCAAAGGGGAGAGGGATTGGCGCGAGCAGTACTTC. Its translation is CASSKGERDWREQYF.

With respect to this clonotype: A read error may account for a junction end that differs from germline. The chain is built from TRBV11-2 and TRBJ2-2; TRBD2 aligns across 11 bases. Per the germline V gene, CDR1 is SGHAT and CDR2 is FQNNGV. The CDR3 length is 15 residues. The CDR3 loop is CTSSKTSGTTGELFF. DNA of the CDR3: TGTACCAGCAGTAAGACTAGCGGGACCACCGGGGAGCTGTTTTTT.

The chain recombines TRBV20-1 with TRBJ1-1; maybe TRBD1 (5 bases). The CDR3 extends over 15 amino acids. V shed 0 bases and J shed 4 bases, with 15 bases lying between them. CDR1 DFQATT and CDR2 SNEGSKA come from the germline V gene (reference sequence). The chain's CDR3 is CSARDLTSGGTEAFF. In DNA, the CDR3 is TGCAGTGCTAGAGATCTAACGTCTGGGGGCACTGAAGCTTTCTTT.

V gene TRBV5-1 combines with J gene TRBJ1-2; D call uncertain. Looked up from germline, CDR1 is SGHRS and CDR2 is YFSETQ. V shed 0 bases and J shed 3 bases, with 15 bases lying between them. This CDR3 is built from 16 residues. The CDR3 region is CASSLAYGPTDYGYTF. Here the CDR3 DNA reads TGCGCCAGCAGCTTGGCTTACGGCCCTACGGACTATGGCTACACCTTC.

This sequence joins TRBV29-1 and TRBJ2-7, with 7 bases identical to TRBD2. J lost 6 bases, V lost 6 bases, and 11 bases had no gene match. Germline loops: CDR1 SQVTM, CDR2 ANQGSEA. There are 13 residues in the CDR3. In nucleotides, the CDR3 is TGCAGCGTCGGAGCGGGACCGAGTTTCGAGCAGTACTTC. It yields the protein CSVGAGPSFEQYF.

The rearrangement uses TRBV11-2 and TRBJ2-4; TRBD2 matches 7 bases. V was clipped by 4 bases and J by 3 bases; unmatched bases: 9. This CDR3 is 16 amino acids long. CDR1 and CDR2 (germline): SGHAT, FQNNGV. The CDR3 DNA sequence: TGTGCCAGCAGCTCCTTGCGGGAGCGGGGCAAAAACATTCAGTACTTC. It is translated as CASSSLRERGKNIQYF.

The CDR3 DNA reads TGTGCCAGCTCACCAGAGGGGGCGAACTATGGCTACACCTTC. Protein sequence: CASSPEGANYGYTF. V usage is TRBV18 and J usage is TRBJ1-2, with 7 bases identical to TRBD1. The CDR3 has 14 amino acids. Germline V gene data show CDR1 as KGHSH and CDR2 as LQKENI. With V trimmed by 2 bases and J by 2 bases, 2 bases remained unmatched.

The DNA of the CDR3 is TGCGCCAGCAGCTCGGGATTGAGGATACGGAACACAGATACGCAGTATTTT. Amino acid sequence: CASSSGLRIRNTDTQYF. The V and J genes are TRBV5-1 and TRBJ2-3, with D tentatively TRBD2 (5 bases). The CDR3 length is 17 residues. With 3 bases removed from V and 2 bases from J, the gap between germline ends came to 19 bases. The germline V gene has CDR1 SGHRS and CDR2 YFSETQ.

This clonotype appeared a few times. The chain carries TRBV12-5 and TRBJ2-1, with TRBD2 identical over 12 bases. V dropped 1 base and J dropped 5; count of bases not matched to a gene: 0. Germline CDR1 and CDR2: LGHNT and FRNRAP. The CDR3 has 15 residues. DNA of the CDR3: TGTGCTAGTGGTTTGGGACTAGCGGGGGACAATGAGCAGTTCTTC. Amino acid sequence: CASGLGLAGDNEQFF.